The 30 T cell receptor beta chains presented below share a single source sample, sequenced in a study of long-term antiretroviral therapy in people with HIV. A v3.0 immunoSEQ assay was performed at survey level. The repertoire was sequenced with immunoSEQ multiplex PCR; TCRdb's copy has only in-frame clones and lacks some. The sample has roughly 21,000 clones; approximately 81% are singletons. The specimen was unsorted PBMCs, collected 0.1 years before starting antiretroviral therapy. Every receptor here comes from a man aged 35 to 55 with HIV.

This clone was counted once. The chain uses TRBV7-2 and TRBJ2-7, with TRBD2 matching over 7 bases. In germline, CDR1 is SGHTA, CDR2 FQGNSA. V lost 2 bases, J lost 4 bases, and 11 bases stayed unmatched. The CDR3 has 16 amino acids. The CDR3 loop is CASSLRGAGITYEQYF. The CDR3 DNA is TGTGCCAGCAGCTTAAGGGGAGCGGGAATTACTTACGAGCAGTACTTC.

This clone was seen a single time. CDR3 bases: TGTGCCAGCAGCCTCTTACAGGGTGAGCAGTTCTTC. This encodes CASSLLQGEQFF. This chain links TRBV14 with TRBJ2-1, with D maybe TRBD1 (6 bases). CDR3 length: 12 amino acids. CDR1 and CDR2 (germline): SGHDN, FVKESK. The V end lost 4 bases, the J end lost 9 bases, and 10 bases lay between the germline ends.

The J gene is TRBJ2-2, the V gene TRBV7-2; the match to TRBD1 covers 8 bases. Looked up from germline, CDR1 is SGHTA and CDR2 is FQGNSA. The CDR3 contains 14 residues. V shed 5 bases and J 5 bases; nucleotides not matched to a gene: 4. CDR3 nucleotides: TGTGCCAGCAGCCCAAGACAGGGGACCGGGGAGCTGTTTTTT. Amino acid sequence: CASSPRQGTGELFF.

This clone was seen more than once but under ten times. The V gene is TRBV30, the J gene TRBJ2-2, with no clear D. The CDR3 consists of 14 residues. Germline V gives CDR1 GTSNPN, CDR2 SVGIG (reference sequence). V shed 5 bases and J shed 2 bases, with 12 bases lying between them. In DNA, the CDR3 is TGTGCCTGGTCGAGTCAACCTAACACCGGGGAGCTGTTTTTT. Protein sequence: CAWSSQPNTGELFF.

Only a few counts were recorded for this clone. The gene calls are TRBV27 and TRBJ1-3; D is possibly TRBD1 (5 bases). The CDR3 runs to 12 residues. Trimming cost V 5 bases and J 9 bases, with 11 bases left between them. The germline V gene has CDR1 MNHEY and CDR2 SMNVEV (reference sequence). The CDR3 region is CASSLGGVTIYF. DNA of the CDR3: TGTGCCAGCAGTCTCGGGGGGGTCACCATATATTTT.

J is TRBJ2-3 and V is TRBV10-1; D is perhaps TRBD2 (5 bases). The CDR3 has 14 amino acids. Trimming took off 3 bases at V and 2 bases at J, with 9 bases between the two ends. Germline CDR1 reads WNHNN; CDR2 reads SYGVQD (reference sequence). The CDR3, as DNA: TGCGCCAGCAGTGACCGGACTTTCACAGATACGCAGTATTTT. Protein: CASSDRTFTDTQYF.

This clone was counted between two and nine times. This sequence joins TRBV5-4 and TRBJ1-2; D may be TRBD1 (5 bases). V lost 4 bases and J 4 bases, leaving 17 bases between the germline ends. Germline-derived CDR1 and CDR2 are SGHNT and YYREEE (reference sequence). The CDR3 extends over 15 amino acids. The CDR3 protein is CASSPGGGEGYGYTF. The DNA for the CDR3 is TGTGCCAGCAGCCCGGGCGGGGGAGAAGGCTATGGCTACACCTTC.

The chain carries TRBV28 and TRBJ1-1, with a tentative D call TRBD1 (5 bases). With 7 bases removed from V and 4 bases from J, the gap between germline ends came to 13 bases. Germline V lookup: CDR1 MDHEN, CDR2 SYDVKM. This CDR3 has 13 amino acids. The CDR3 protein is CASTRGSGTEAFF. CDR3 coding DNA: TGTGCCAGCACTAGGGGATCGGGCACTGAAGCTTTCTTT.

This clone was seen more than once but under ten times. The V and J genes are TRBV28 and TRBJ1-6, with 9 positions matching TRBD1. V lost 7 bases, J lost 10 bases, and 11 bases stayed unmatched. From germline, CDR1 is MDHEN and CDR2 SYDVKM. This CDR3 has 15 residues. The CDR3 sequence: CASTKAGTGRSPLHF. CDR3 coding DNA: TGTGCCAGCACCAAAGCCGGGACAGGGAGATCACCCCTCCACTTT. The entire variable domain, with the rest obtained from reference TRBV28 and TRBJ1-6, is as follows: DVKVTQSSRYLVKRTGEKVFLECVQDMDHENMFWYRQDPGLGLRLIYFSYDVKMKEKGDIPEGYSVSREKKERFSLILESASTNQTSMYLCASTKAGTGRSPLHFGNGTRLTVT.

The CDR3 protein is CATSRRQGRSTDTQYF. The CDR3 nucleotides read TGTGCCACCAGCAGGAGACAGGGGCGTAGCACAGATACGCAGTATTTT. This chain joins TRBV15 and TRBJ2-3; 8 bases map to TRBD1. Germline CDR1 LNHNV, CDR2 YYDKDF (reference sequence). The CDR3 consists of 16 residues. J lost 0 bases, V lost 3 bases, and 5 bases had no gene match.

This clone was seen a handful of times. The chain joins TRBV11-2 to TRBJ2-1; D is unresolved. V lost 5 bases, J lost 6 bases, and 11 bases lay in between. CDR1 and CDR2 (germline): SGHAT, FQNNGV. The CDR3 has 13 amino acids. In nucleotides, the CDR3 is TGTGCCAGCAGCCTCTTTTTCGGCAATGAGCAGTTCTTC. Translating it yields CASSLFFGNEQFF. Full variable domain (outside the CDR3, taken from reference TRBV11-2 and TRBJ2-1): EAGVAQSPRYKIIEKRQSVAFWCNPISGHATLYWYQQILGQGPKLLIQFQNNGVVDDSQLPKDRFSAERLKGVDSTLKIQPAKLEDSAVYLCASSLFFGNEQFFGPGTRLTVL.

The chain joins TRBV19 to TRBJ1-2; maybe TRBD1 (6 bases). CDR1 is LNHDA and CDR2 is SQIVND in the germline V gene (reference sequence). The CDR3 sequence is 14 residues long. V gave up 3 bases and J gave up 9 bases, with 17 bases separating them. Here the CDR3 DNA reads TGTGCCAGTAGTATTCATCAGGGAAGGGACAGCTACACCTTC. As protein: CASSIHQGRDSYTF.

The chain uses TRBV27 and TRBJ1-5; 7 positions agree with TRBD1. With 2 bases clipped from V and 7 bases from J, the junction kept 5 bases outside the gene matches. The CDR3 runs to 14 residues. Looked up from germline, CDR1 is MNHEY and CDR2 is SMNVEV (reference sequence). The DNA of the CDR3 is TGTGCCAGCAGTTTACAGGGGGAGAACCAGCCCCAGCATTTT. Translating it yields CASSLQGENQPQHF.

The chain uses TRBV4-1 and TRBJ1-2, with TRBD1 identical over 10 bases. CDR1 is MGHRA, CDR2 YSYEKL, per germline. This CDR3 has 16 residues. V shed 0 bases, J shed 5 bases, and the junction held 6 bases outside the gene matches. Here the CDR3 DNA reads TGCGCCAGCAGCCAAGATTCCGGGACAGGGGTTTATGGCTACACCTTC. Its translation is CASSQDSGTGVYGYTF.

This clone was detected once. The rearrangement joins TRBV28 to TRBJ2-5, with 8 positions matching TRBD2. Germline CDR1 and CDR2: MDHEN and SYDVKM. With 4 bases clipped from V and 1 base from J, the junction kept 17 bases outside the gene matches. The CDR3 is 19 amino acids. CDR3 bases: TGTGCCAGCAGTTCCCTCTTTAGAGCGGGGGAGCCGCTCCAAGAGACCCAGTACTTC. Its protein product is CASSSLFRAGEPLQETQYF.

V gene TRBV28 combines with J gene TRBJ2-7; TRBD2 agrees at 7 bases. The length of the CDR3 is 17 residues. The ends lost 2 bases at V and 4 bases at J; junction bases unmatched: 14. The V gene's germline CDR1 is MDHEN and CDR2 SYDVKM. CDR3 sequence: CASSLLLLGEGLYEQYF. The CDR3, as DNA: TGTGCCAGCAGTTTACTACTTTTAGGGGAGGGCCTTTACGAGCAGTACTTC.

V and J are TRBV14 and TRBJ2-7; the D gene could be TRBD1 or TRBD2 (6 bases each). Trimming cost V 2 bases and J 6 bases, with 23 bases left between them. Germline V CDR1 and CDR2: SGHDN, FVKESK. The CDR3 sequence is 17 residues long. CDR3 in DNA: TGTGCCAGCAGCCAATTCGCCGGCGGGACATTTCGAGGCGAGCAGTACTTC. Encoded protein: CASSQFAGGTFRGEQYF.

The genes are TRBV30 and TRBJ1-2, with 8 bases fitting TRBD1. Germline V gives CDR1 GTSNPN, CDR2 SVGIG (reference sequence). This CDR3 spans 13 amino acids. The junction had 2 bases not matched to a gene; V was cut back by 3 bases and J by 2 bases. The CDR3 protein is CAWSRDRNYGYTF. The CDR3 nucleotides read TGTGCCTGGAGCCGGGACAGGAACTATGGCTACACCTTC.

This clone was observed a single time. Written as DNA, the CDR3 is TGTGCCAGTAGTATGGGGCAGGGTCAAGCCTACGAGCAGTACTTC. As protein: CASSMGQGQAYEQYF. The rearrangement uses TRBV19 and TRBJ2-7; D may be TRBD1 (5 bases). Germline V gene data show CDR1 as LNHDA and CDR2 as SQIVND (reference sequence). The CDR3 spans 15 residues. V lost 3 bases and J lost 2, with 14 bases in between.

The genes are TRBV7-9 and TRBJ2-3, with 9 bases identical to TRBD2. V gave up 1 base and J gave up 2 bases; unmatched junction bases: 1. CDR3 length: 15 residues. CDR1 SEHNR and CDR2 FQNEAQ come from the germline V gene (reference sequence). The CDR3 DNA follows: TGTGCCAGCAGCTTAGGGGGACTAGCCACAGATACGCAGTATTTT. This encodes CASSLGGLATDTQYF.

The chain employs TRBV7-9 and TRBJ1-1, with 7 bases identical to TRBD1. The CDR3 sequence is 15 residues long. Germline loops: CDR1 SEHNR, CDR2 FQNEAQ (reference sequence). The V and J ends lost 1 base and 1 base, in that order; junction bases with no gene match: 3. CDR3 sequence: CASSLGQGWNTEAFF. The CDR3 DNA sequence: TGTGCCAGCAGCTTAGGACAGGGTTGGAACACTGAAGCTTTCTTT.

CDR3 amino acids: CASSPLGSSYEQYF. CDR3 coding DNA: TGTGCCAGCTCACCCCTGGGATCATCCTACGAGCAGTACTTC. The gene calls are TRBV18 and TRBJ2-7; D not resolved. V was pared by 3 bases and J by 1 base, with 10 bases between. Germline assignment: CDR1 KGHSH and CDR2 LQKENI. The CDR3 loop spans 14 amino acids.

In this sample, this clone turned up a few times. V gene TRBV6-5 combines with J gene TRBJ2-7, with D perhaps given as TRBD1 or TRBD2 (5 bases each). Germline CDR1 is MNHEY and CDR2 is SVGAGI. V lost 6 bases to trimming and J lost 2 bases, with 11 bases between them. This CDR3 spans 13 amino acids. DNA for the CDR3: TGTGCCAGCAGGCACCGGGACGCCTACGAGCAGTACTTC. It translates to CASRHRDAYEQYF.

This chain uses TRBV5-1 with TRBJ2-2, with 11 bases aligning to TRBD1. Germline-derived CDR1 and CDR2 are SGHRS and YFSETQ. Trimming at V came to 6 bases and at J to 2 bases, leaving 9 bases not matched to a gene. The CDR3 has 17 amino acids. As DNA, the CDR3 is TGCGCCAGCACCCAACGGACAGGGGGCTCCAACACCGGGGAGCTGTTTTTT. Its translation: CASTQRTGGSNTGELFF.

This clone was counted between two and nine times. J is TRBJ2-7 and V is TRBV4-1, with D possibly TRBD1 on 6 matching bases. This CDR3 has 15 amino acids. Trimming pared 4 bases from V and 2 bases from J, leaving 15 bases between. CDR1 is MGHRA, CDR2 YSYEKL, per germline. CDR3 amino acids: CASSLRAGATYEQYF. The CDR3 nucleotides are TGCGCCAGCAGCCTCCGGGCAGGGGCAACCTACGAGCAGTACTTC.

This clone came up once. The genes are TRBV18 and TRBJ2-1; 12 bases are shared with TRBD2. This CDR3 spans 16 amino acids. The V gene's germline CDR1 is KGHSH and CDR2 LQKENI. With V trimmed by 2 bases and J by 8 bases, 7 bases remained unmatched. The CDR3 here is CASSPKTSGGGDEQFF. The CDR3 DNA is TGTGCCAGCTCACCAAAGACTAGCGGGGGAGGGGATGAGCAGTTCTTC.

This chain uses TRBV7-2 with TRBJ2-5; D is perhaps TRBD2 (6 bases). Trimming took off 1 base at V and 7 bases at J, with 16 bases between the two ends. CDR1 and CDR2 from the germline V gene are SGHTA and FQGNSA. This CDR3 is 15 amino acids long. The CDR3 loop reads CASSLEGGRLATQYF. The CDR3 nucleotides read TGTGCCAGCAGCTTAGAGGGAGGACGCCTGGCGACCCAGTACTTC.

This chain links TRBV7-9 with TRBJ2-7; D remains unclear. The CDR3 covers 13 residues. V lost 5 bases and J lost 1, with 9 bases in between. Germline V gene sequence: CDR1 SEHNR, CDR2 FQNEAQ (reference sequence). The CDR3 DNA follows: TGTGCCAGCAGCCCCCACGGTTCCTACGAGCAGTACTTC. Translated: CASSPHGSYEQYF.

The V and J genes are TRBV19 and TRBJ1-1, with D hard to call. In germline, CDR1 is LNHDA, CDR2 SQIVND (reference sequence). V was clipped by 1 base and J by 1 base, with 7 bases between them. This CDR3 contains 14 residues. CDR3 bases: TGTGCCAGTAGTATAGCCTCCGAGAACACTGAAGCTTTCTTT. Translation: CASSIASENTEAFF. The whole variable domain, filled in from reference TRBV19 and TRBJ1-1, reads DGGITQSPKYLFRKEGQNVTLSCEQNLNHDAMYWYRQDPGQGLRLIYYSQIVNDFQKGDIAEGYSVSREKKESFPLTVTSAQKNPTAFYLCASSIASENTEAFFGQGTRLTVV.

The gene calls are TRBV9 and TRBJ2-7; D might be TRBD1 (5 bases). CDR1 and CDR2 (germline): SGDLS, YYNGEE. V dropped 0 bases and J dropped 3 bases, with 10 bases sitting between them. The length of the CDR3 is 14 residues. As DNA, the CDR3 is TGTGCCAGCAGCGTAGGGGGCTTTGACTACGAGCAGTACTTC. Encoded protein: CASSVGGFDYEQYF.